Following are 13 T cell receptor beta chains from one sample sequenced in a study of cytomegalovirus exposure and HLA in healthy donors (dated by TCRdb to the late 2010s). The library was generated by the immunoSEQ multiplex PCR assay. A mixture of 60 forward primers for TCR Vbeta segments and 13 reverse primers for TCR Jbeta segments was used in the multiplex PCR. The immuneACCESS repertoire file appears here via TCRdb, limited to in-frame rearrangements. These files lack a portion of the clones; in checked studies, under half of the deficit traces to unresolved V genes, and the cause of the others is not known. The record for this sample contains roughly 190,000 clones. The top ten constitute about 6% of the sample. Sequenced: PBMCs. These receptors came from a young man in good health and CMV-seronegative.

V usage is TRBV9 and J usage is TRBJ2-7; D remains unclear. The V and J ends lost 0 bases and 3 bases respectively, with 13 bases between them. Per the germline V gene, CDR1 is SGDLS and CDR2 is YYNGEE. The length of the CDR3 is 15 residues. The CDR3 DNA reads as TGTGCCAGCAGCGTAGCGAGTAGCTACCTCTACGAGCAGTACTTC. Protein: CASSVASSYLYEQYF.

The chain employs TRBV30 and TRBJ2-3; 9 positions match TRBD2. V lost 0 bases and J lost 4; bases outside the gene matches: 5. The CDR3 is 15 residues long. The germline V gene has CDR1 GTSNPN and CDR2 SVGIG (reference sequence). CDR3 residues: CAWSVGGGASDTQYF. DNA for the CDR3: TGTGCCTGGAGTGTAGGCGGGGGGGCCTCAGATACGCAGTATTTT.

V and J are TRBV15 and TRBJ1-4, with TRBD1 matching 11 bases. V was clipped by 5 bases and J by 7 bases; unmatched bases: 3. This CDR3 contains 14 residues. CDR1 and CDR2 (germline): LNHNV, YYDKDF (reference sequence). CDR3 in amino acids: CATSPGQGGEKLFF. CDR3 DNA sequence: TGTGCCACCAGCCCGGGACAGGGGGGTGAAAAACTGTTTTTT.

The rearrangement links TRBV10-1 to TRBJ2-1, with 7 bases identical to TRBD2. CDR1 is WNHNN, CDR2 SYGVQD, per germline (reference sequence). The CDR3 has 19 amino acids. Trimming at V came to 3 bases and at J to 0 bases, leaving 14 bases not matched to a gene. DNA for the CDR3: TGCGCCAGCAGTGATTCGCGGGAGCCCCCTTTTAGCTCCTACAATGAGCAGTTCTTC. It translates to CASSDSREPPFSSYNEQFF.

The chain is built from TRBV27 and TRBJ2-2, with D perhaps TRBD2 (6 bases). Trimming stripped 2 bases from V and 0 bases from J, with 10 bases between. CDR1 is MNHEY and CDR2 is SMNVEV in the germline V gene (reference sequence). This CDR3 comprises 16 residues. Written as DNA, the CDR3 is TGTGCCAGCAGTTTACAGGGACTCGCGAACACCGGGGAGCTGTTTTTT. Protein product: CASSLQGLANTGELFF.

The rearrangement uses TRBV2 and TRBJ2-3, with 13 bases fitting TRBD2. J was trimmed by 2 bases and V by 8 bases; bases with no gene match: 7. Germline V lookup: CDR1 SNHLY, CDR2 FYNNEI. The CDR3 consists of 16 residues. CDR3 bases: TGTGCCAGCCGGCAAGGGACTAGCGGGATCACAGATACGCAGTATTTT. Protein product: CASRQGTSGITDTQYF. The variable domain in full, completed from reference TRBV2 and TRBJ2-3, reads EPEVTQTPSHQVTQMGQEVILRCVPISNHLYFYWYRQILGQKVEFLVSFYNNEISEKSEIFDDQFSVERPDGSNFTLKIRSTKLEDSAMYFCASRQGTSGITDTQYFGPGTRLTVL.

Turning to this clone: The junction departs from the called germline gene at one end, perhaps through a read error. The V gene is TRBV10-3, the J gene TRBJ1-2, with TRBD1 identical over 9 bases. The germline CDR1 and CDR2 sequences are ENHRY and SYGVKD. This CDR3 contains 14 residues. The CDR3 bases are TGTGCTATCAGCACAAAACAGGGGGCGTATGGCTACACCTTC. It is translated as CAISTKQGAYGYTF.

J is TRBJ2-1 and V is TRBV6-7, with 12 bases that match TRBD2. TRBV6-7 is recorded as an ORF, its role being uncertain. This CDR3 region has 16 residues. J gave up 4 bases and V 7 bases, and 8 bases lay outside the gene matches. The CDR3 DNA reads TGTGCCAGCACCATTTACCTAGCGGGGGGGTACAATGAGCAGTTCTTC. Encoded protein: CASTIYLAGGYNEQFF.

V and J are TRBV7-2 and TRBJ2-5, with 13 nucleotides matching TRBD2. The CDR3 is 15 amino acids. The germline V gene encodes CDR1 SGHTA and CDR2 FQGNSA. J gave up 13 bases and V 2 bases, and 10 bases lay outside the gene matches. Written as DNA, the CDR3 is TGTGCCAGCAGCTTACCCGGGACTAGCGGGACCCAGCGGTACTTC. Translated, it gives CASSLPGTSGTQRYF.

The chain recombines TRBV6-5 with TRBJ1-1; D unresolved. Germline V gene sequence: CDR1 MNHEY, CDR2 SVGAGI. V dropped 8 bases and J dropped 5 bases, with 18 bases sitting between them. This CDR3 region has 14 residues. The CDR3 loop is CASPPPRRETEAFF. CDR3 in DNA: TGTGCCAGCCCCCCCCCGAGGAGGGAGACTGAAGCTTTCTTT.

The chain uses TRBV18 and TRBJ2-7; D is possibly TRBD1 (6 bases). CDR3 length: 14 amino acids. CDR1 and CDR2 (germline): KGHSH, LQKENI. With 3 bases removed from V and 0 bases from J, the gap between germline ends came to 9 bases. The CDR3 DNA reads as TGTGCCAGCTCACCGTGGACAGACTCCTACGAGCAGTACTTC. It codes for CASSPWTDSYEQYF. The variable domain in full, completed from reference TRBV18 and TRBJ2-7, reads NAGVMQNPRHLVRRRGQEARLRCSPMKGHSHVYWYRQLPEEGLKFMVYLQKENIIDESGMPKERFSAEFPKEGPSILRIQQVVRGDSAAYFCASSPWTDSYEQYFGPGTRLTVT.

The chain joins TRBV6-5 to TRBJ2-3; a possible D gene is TRBD2 (5 bases). The CDR3 is made up of 14 amino acids. Germline lookup yields CDR1 MNHEY and CDR2 SVGAGI. V was cut by 6 bases and J by 2 bases, with 12 bases left in between. CDR3 in amino acids: CASRELVNTDTQYF. The CDR3 DNA reads TGTGCCAGCAGAGAACTAGTTAACACAGATACGCAGTATTTT.

The CDR3 sequence: CASAQGTGSSWEQYF. The CDR3 DNA reads as TGTGCCAGTGCCCAAGGGACAGGGTCTTCTTGGGAGCAGTACTTC. V usage is TRBV11-3 and J usage is TRBJ2-7; TRBD1 agrees at 9 bases. The CDR3 contains 15 residues. J was trimmed by 7 bases and V by 9 bases; bases with no gene match: 16. In germline, CDR1 is SGHNT, CDR2 YENEEA.